The 20 T cell receptor beta chains presented below share a single source sample, sequenced in a study of blood T cell repertoires in COVID-19. Generated by immunoSEQ multiplex PCR, the TCRdb table keeps only in-frame clones and is missing some. The table records some 69,000 clones, approximately 75% of them present only once. Sequencing used peripheral blood. The receptors were sampled from a human donor in a cohort sampled during active COVID-19.

The genes are TRBV18 and TRBJ2-5; TRBD1 might be the D (5 bases). Trimming pared 1 base from V and 6 bases from J, leaving 6 bases between. The CDR3 loop spans 12 amino acids. In germline, CDR1 is KGHSH, CDR2 LQKENI. The CDR3 sequence is CASSPRGQTQYF. The CDR3 nucleotides read TGTGCCAGCTCACCACGGGGCCAGACCCAGTACTTC.

The rearrangement links TRBV29-1 to TRBJ1-4; D is undetermined. The V end lost 2 bases, the J end lost 8 bases, and 9 bases lay between the germline ends. Germline V gene data show CDR1 as SQVTM and CDR2 as ANQGSEA. CDR3 size: 12 residues. The CDR3 protein is CSVEYGGEKLFF. CDR3 DNA: TGCAGCGTTGAATACGGCGGGGAAAAACTGTTTTTT.

In its sample, this clone ranks as medium-sized. The genes are TRBV27 and TRBJ2-3; 11 bases map to TRBD2. Germline V CDR1 and CDR2: MNHEY, SMNVEV (reference sequence). The CDR3 extends over 14 amino acids. J was trimmed by 1 base and V by 6 bases; bases with no gene match: 0. CDR3 amino acids: CASRLAGGTDTQYF. For the CDR3, the DNA is TGTGCCAGCAGACTAGCGGGAGGCACAGATACGCAGTATTTT.

This chain uses TRBV3-1 (or the pseudogene TRBV3-2) with TRBJ1-1, with TRBD1 matching over 8 bases. Per the germline V gene, CDR1 is LGHDT and CDR2 is YNNKEL (reference sequence). This CDR3 has 14 amino acids. V lost 5 bases to trimming and J lost 11 bases; unmatched junction nucleotides: 13. The CDR3 is CASSLPGQVDGAFF. In DNA form, the CDR3 reads TGTGCCAGCAGCTTACCGGGACAGGTCGACGGGGCTTTCTTT.

The chain carries TRBV6-5 and TRBJ2-7, with D possibly matching TRBD1 (5 bases). CDR3 length: 15 residues. With 6 bases removed from V and 2 bases from J, the gap between germline ends came to 17 bases. Germline CDR1 MNHEY, CDR2 SVGAGI. DNA for the CDR3: TGTGCCAGCAGGCTCACCCCGACAGTACCCTACGAGCAGTACTTC. Its translation: CASRLTPTVPYEQYF.

This clone was detected once. The CDR3 here is CASNFIHSGANVLTF. DNA of the CDR3: TGTGCCAGCAACTTTATTCACTCTGGGGCCAACGTCCTGACTTTC. V usage is TRBV6-5 and J usage is TRBJ2-6, with D unresolved. The V end was cut by 7 bases, the J end by 0 bases, with 10 bases between. CDR3 size: 15 residues. Germline-derived CDR1 and CDR2 are MNHEY and SVGAGI.

The chain combines TRBV21-1 with TRBJ1-1; TRBD1 is taken as the D call from the table, unchecked against the DNA. TRBV21-1 is an annotated pseudogene. The CDR3 totals 14 residues. The CDR3 protein is CASSIPGSGTEAFF. Written as DNA, the CDR3 is TGTGCCAGCAGCATCCCAGGGTCGGGCACTGAAGCTTTCTTT.

V and J are TRBV12-3 or TRBV12-4 and TRBJ2-3; D ambiguous. The CDR3 sequence is 13 residues long. V was pared by 3 bases and J by 4 bases, with 8 bases between. The CDR3 DNA sequence: TGTGCCAGCAGTTTCGGCAGCGCAGATACGCAGTATTTT. Its protein product is CASSFGSADTQYF.

The chain employs TRBV25-1 and TRBJ2-6; D is uncertain. CDR1 is MGHDK, CDR2 SYGVNS, per germline. The ends were cut back, 4 bases at V and 1 base at J, with 8 bases in the middle. This CDR3 region has 15 residues. Here the CDR3 DNA reads TGTGCCAGCAGTGCCCCCGGGTCTGGGGCCAACGTCCTGACTTTC. Its protein product is CASSAPGSGANVLTF.

This clone was observed a single time. The chain uses TRBV6-1 and TRBJ2-1; the D is unclear. Trimming removed 2 bases at V and 7 bases at J, with 15 bases between. In germline, CDR1 is MNHNS, CDR2 SASEGT. The CDR3 sequence is 15 residues long. The CDR3 nucleotides are TGTGCCAGCAGTGAATATTCACTTCAATGGAATGAGCAGTTCTTC. Protein: CASSEYSLQWNEQFF.

J is TRBJ2-6 and V is TRBV10-3; 8 positions agree with TRBD2. CDR3 length: 15 amino acids. Losses at the gene ends were 6 bases for V and 4 bases for J; bases not matched to a gene: 5. The V gene's germline CDR1 is ENHRY and CDR2 SYGVKD. In nucleotides, the CDR3 is TGTGCCATCAGCCCAAGCGGGAGCGGGGCCAACGTCCTGACTTTC. Translating gives CAISPSGSGANVLTF.

CDR3 DNA: TGCGCCAGCAGCGACCGGACAGGGGGCACTGAAGCTTTCTTT. Translated, it gives CASSDRTGGTEAFF. The chain couples TRBV5-1 to TRBJ1-1; the match to TRBD1 covers 10 bases. CDR3 length: 14 amino acids. CDR1 and CDR2 (germline): SGHRS, YFSETQ. The junction had 4 bases not matched to a gene; V was cut back by 4 bases and J by 4 bases.

This sequence joins TRBV27 and TRBJ2-1; D might be TRBD2 (6 bases). Trimming took off 5 bases at V and 8 bases at J, with 16 bases between the two ends. The CDR3 is made up of 14 amino acids. Germline values: CDR1 MNHEY, CDR2 SMNVEV (reference sequence). CDR3 nucleotides: TGTGCCAGCAGTCCCCAGCCCCAGCGGGATGAGCAGTTCTTC. Its translation is CASSPQPQRDEQFF.

The chain has TRBV19 and TRBJ1-2; no clear D gene. Trimming stripped 6 bases from V and 2 bases from J, with 19 bases between. The germline gives CDR1 LNHDA, CDR2 SQIVND (reference sequence). This CDR3 is 16 amino acids long. The CDR3 region has the DNA TGTGCCAGTAGAGACCCCGACACGGGAGCAAACTATGGCTACACCTTC. This gives the protein CASRDPDTGANYGYTF.

This chain links TRBV4-2 with TRBJ2-5, with 12 bases fitting TRBD2. The length of the CDR3 is 18 residues. The V gene's germline CDR1 is LGHNA and CDR2 YNFKEQ. Trimming at V came to 1 base and at J to 4 bases, leaving 10 bases not matched to a gene. CDR3: CASSQGLAGVRGGETQYF. The CDR3 DNA reads as TGTGCCAGCAGCCAAGGACTAGCGGGGGTCAGGGGTGGAGAGACCCAGTACTTC.

The chain couples TRBV28 to TRBJ1-2, with 7 bases matching TRBD1. This CDR3 region has 14 residues. Germline V gene lookup returns CDR1 MDHEN and CDR2 SYDVKM. Trimming at V came to 5 bases and at J to 4 bases, leaving 7 bases not matched to a gene. Here the CDR3 DNA reads TGTGCCAGCAGTACTACGGGACAGTTCTATGGCTACACCTTC. It translates to CASSTTGQFYGYTF.

This clone was picked up one time. V and J are TRBV5-6 and TRBJ2-7; 8 nucleotides align to TRBD1. V lost 4 bases, J lost 3 bases, and 6 bases stayed unmatched. CDR3 length equals 14 residues. In germline, CDR1 is SGHDT, CDR2 YYEEEE. CDR3 sequence: CASSQTGVNYEQYF. CDR3 DNA: TGTGCCAGCAGCCAGACAGGGGTCAACTACGAGCAGTACTTC. Variable domain in full (rest from reference TRBV5-6 and TRBJ2-7): DAGVTQSPTHLIKTRGQQVTLRCSPKSGHDTVSWYQQALGQGPQFIFQYYEEEERQRGNFPDRFSGHQFPNYSSELNVNALLLGDSALYLCASSQTGVNYEQYFGPGTRLTVT.

This clone was seen a single time. The chain uses TRBV7-8 and TRBJ1-4; perhaps TRBD1 as D (6 bases). V gave up 4 bases and J gave up 9 bases, with 18 bases separating them. The CDR3 is 15 amino acids. Germline V gives CDR1 SGHVS, CDR2 FQNEAQ. The CDR3 nucleotides are TGTGCCAGCAGCTCGTCCGACAGGAGGTTGAAAAAACTGTTTTTT. It yields the protein CASSSSDRRLKKLFF.

The rearrangement uses TRBV19 and TRBJ2-3; TRBD2 is a possible D gene (5 bases). The CDR3 loop spans 13 amino acids. CDR1 LNHDA and CDR2 SQIVND come from the germline V gene (reference sequence). V shed 5 bases and J shed 5 bases, with 11 bases lying between them. In DNA form, the CDR3 reads TGTGCCAGTAGTTCCTCGAGCGGAGATACGCAGTATTTT. Translating it yields CASSSSSGDTQYF.

This clone was detected once. The CDR3 sequence is CASSPWDRVEQPQHF. The CDR3 DNA sequence: TGTGCCAGCAGTCCCTGGGACAGGGTGGAGCAGCCCCAGCATTTT. This sequence joins TRBV28 and TRBJ1-5; 9 nucleotides match TRBD1. CDR1 is MDHEN and CDR2 is SYDVKM in the germline V gene. The CDR3 consists of 15 residues. J gave up 7 bases and V 5 bases, and 9 bases lay outside the gene matches.